Sequencing of this TCR beta chain was carried out in a study of metastatic and nonmetastatic thyroid tumors. Whole-study context: Repertoires were compared across blood and tumor or nodule tissue from malignant and benign thyroid patients. Study-wide points: For both blood and tumor, malignant thyroid tumors reportedly showed significantly higher TCR beta diversity than benign nodules did.

Authors' data handling: CDR3 differences across clinicopathological groups were used to build a distant-metastasis classifier for papillary thyroid cancer. TCRdb reassembled clones from the PCR reads with MiXCR. TCRdb assigned the V and J calls; the authors' analysis was not used. The sample carries about 32,000 clones, 7.4% recorded once. V lost 4 bases and J lost 5, with 13 bases in between. CDR3 length: 14 residues. Germline V gene lookup returns CDR1 LGHDT and CDR2 YNNKEL (reference sequence). This clone was recorded at least ten times. Its cognate antigen is unknown. Among the patients, none had received any treatment before thyroid surgery.

This chain links TRBV3-1 with TRBJ2-3, with D hard to call. Material: blood. This receptor was identified in a female donor with papillary thyroid cancer or a benign thyroid nodule (not recorded which). Some clones in this sample may be carry-over from other donors' samples. The chain's CDR3 is CASSPTSVGDTQYF. In nucleotides, the CDR3 is TGTGCCAGCAGCCCAACCTCGGTGGGAGATACGCAGTATTTT.